The entry that follows covers one TCR beta chain sequence. Terminally differentiated effector memory CD45RA+ cells were excluded by CCR7 positive selection of CD45RO-negative cells. Donors had no recently reported acute infections or vaccinations and were HIV-negative. This entry is derived from a study of shared clonotypes between healthy human individuals. The CDR3 spans 14 residues. V lost 1 base and J 5 bases, leaving 11 bases between the germline ends. Germline V lookup: CDR1 SGHVS, CDR2 FQNEAQ. Original data processing: Filtering differed because ImmunoSEQ produced junction-only sequences that carried no quality scores. The method was immunoSEQ multiplex PCR; TCRdb's version includes in-frame clones alone and lacks a portion of them. The DNA gave D and trimming, while V, J and clone size come from that table. The table has about 820,000 clones, around 93% seen once; the top ten hold 24%.

This sequence joins TRBV7-8 and TRBJ2-5; D gene ambiguous. The source of this sequence is a man younger than 40 in good health. Sequenced material: naive CD8+ T cells sorted from blood. CDR3 DNA sequence: TGTGCCAGCAGCTTAGTCAGCTCCGGGGAGACCCAGTACTTC. It is translated as CASSLVSSGETQYF.